The 27 T cell receptor beta chains given below trace back to one sample, sequenced in a study of cytomegalovirus exposure and HLA in healthy donors. The assay was immunoSEQ multiplex PCR, and TCRdb's table has in-frame clones only and misses some. The sample lists approximately 59,000 clones; around 92% were seen once. Sequenced input: PBMCs. These receptor sequences come from a man younger than 35 in good health and CMV-seropositive.

This clone was found a few times. The rearrangement uses TRBV6-1 and TRBJ1-5, with 12 nucleotides matching TRBD1. This CDR3 spans 16 amino acids. CDR1 MNHNS and CDR2 SASEGT come from the germline V gene. Trimming took 3 bases from V and 6 from J; bases not matched to a gene: 6. The DNA for the CDR3 is TGTGCCAGCAGTGATAGGGACAGGGGGCTTCGTCAGCCCCAGCATTTT. Amino acids: CASSDRDRGLRQPQHF.

The chain carries TRBV14 and TRBJ2-7; the match to TRBD1 covers 8 bases. CDR1 and CDR2 (germline): SGHDN, FVKESK. This CDR3 has 15 amino acids. V trimming: 5 bases; J trimming: 3 bases; junction bases outside the gene matches: 9. CDR3 DNA: TGTGCCAGCAGCACCCGACAGGGGAATAGCTACGAGCAGTACTTC. It translates to CASSTRQGNSYEQYF.

The gene calls are TRBV9 and TRBJ2-7; TRBD1 matches at 7 bases. Germline V gene sequence: CDR1 SGDLS, CDR2 YYNGEE. The V and J ends lost 3 bases and 4 bases, in that order; junction bases with no gene match: 10. The CDR3 sequence is 15 residues long. The CDR3 reads CASSEGKGAGYEQYF. The CDR3 region has the DNA TGTGCCAGCAGCGAGGGAAAGGGGGCGGGTTACGAGCAGTACTTC. The full variable domain, completed using reference TRBV9 and TRBJ2-7, is DSGVTQTPKHLITATGQRVTLRCSPRSGDLSVYWYQQSLDQGLQFLIQYYNGEERAKGNILERFSAQQFPDLHSELNLSSLELGDSALYFCASSEGKGAGYEQYFGPGTRLTVT.

The chain combines TRBV6-5 with TRBJ2-2; 9 bases align to TRBD2. The V gene's germline CDR1 is MNHEY and CDR2 SVGAGI. Trimming removed 5 bases from V and 0 bases from J; junction bases left unmatched: 1. There are 15 residues in the CDR3. CDR3 loop: CASSGGRANTGELFF. DNA of the CDR3: TGTGCCAGCAGTGGCGGGAGGGCGAACACCGGGGAGCTGTTTTTT.

This clone came up once. This chain joins TRBV30 and TRBJ2-1; D is uncertain. The V gene lost 2 bases and the J gene lost 4 bases, with 15 bases spanning the gap. The CDR3 sequence is 15 residues long. Germline V gene sequence: CDR1 GTSNPN, CDR2 SVGIG (reference sequence). The CDR3 DNA reads as TGTGCCTGGAGTCGTGGCCAAATGAAATACAATGAGCAGTTCTTC. Translation gives CAWSRGQMKYNEQFF.

The chain joins TRBV5-1 to TRBJ2-1, with TRBD2 matching 14 bases. The junction had 14 bases not matched to a gene; V was cut back by 4 bases and J by 8 bases. Germline V CDR1 and CDR2: SGHRS, YFSETQ. The CDR3 extends over 18 amino acids. The CDR3 protein is CASSADTGTSGRVDEQFF. DNA of the CDR3: TGCGCCAGCAGCGCAGACACCGGGACTAGCGGGAGAGTGGATGAGCAGTTCTTC. The full variable domain, its missing parts supplied by reference TRBV5-1 and TRBJ2-1, is KAGVTQTPRYLIKTRGQQVTLSCSPISGHRSVSWYQQTPGQGLQFLFEYFSETQRNKGNFPGRFSGRQFSNSRSEMNVSTLELGDSALYLCASSADTGTSGRVDEQFFGPGTRLTVL.

This clone was observed a single time. The V call is TRBV6-6, the J call TRBJ2-1, with D perhaps TRBD2 (5 bases). The CDR3 is 14 residues long. Trimming cost V 7 bases and J 3 bases, with 13 bases left between them. The V gene's germline CDR1 is MNHNY and CDR2 SVGAGI (reference sequence). CDR3: CASNNPGIYNEQFF. As DNA, the CDR3 is TGTGCCAGCAACAACCCGGGAATCTACAATGAGCAGTTCTTC.

This sequence joins TRBV11-2 and TRBJ2-5, with D possibly matching TRBD2 (7 bases). Trimming stripped 5 bases from V and 5 bases from J, with 24 bases between. Per the germline V gene, CDR1 is SGHAT and CDR2 is FQNNGV. This CDR3 is built from 17 residues. The CDR3 DNA reads as TGTGCCAGCAGCCAAGGGGGGGGTCTCCGAAGGTTGGAGACCCAGTACTTC. It yields the protein CASSQGGGLRRLETQYF.

The rearrangement uses TRBV5-1 and TRBJ2-7, with D unresolved. V was clipped by 4 bases and J by 2 bases, with 16 bases between them. This CDR3 has 15 amino acids. CDR1 and CDR2 (germline): SGHRS, YFSETQ. CDR3 bases: TGCGCCAGCAGCCCCGGCCCAGTAGGAGCCTACGAGCAGTACTTC. Encoded protein: CASSPGPVGAYEQYF.

The V call is TRBV6-1, the J call TRBJ1-2; D is unresolved. Trimming cost V 1 base and J 6 bases, with 18 bases left between them. Germline V gives CDR1 MNHNS, CDR2 SASEGT. The CDR3 covers 16 residues. For the CDR3, the DNA is TGTGCCAGCAGTGAAGGAGAGGAAGGTCCCTTACATGGCTACACCTTC. Protein: CASSEGEEGPLHGYTF.

V gene TRBV28 combines with J gene TRBJ2-2; D not certain. V shed 5 bases and J shed 5 bases, with 6 bases lying between them. This CDR3 contains 12 residues. Germline lookup yields CDR1 MDHEN and CDR2 SYDVKM. CDR3 nucleotide sequence: TGTGCCAGCAGTACCGAGACCGGGGAGCTGTTTTTT. This sequence encodes CASSTETGELFF.

V usage is TRBV11-2 and J usage is TRBJ1-1; TRBD1 aligns across 7 bases. The germline V gene encodes CDR1 SGHAT and CDR2 FQNNGV. Trimming took 5 bases from V and 0 from J; bases not matched to a gene: 0. The CDR3 covers 13 residues. CDR3 sequence (DNA): TGTGCCAGCAGCCAGGGGGTGAACACTGAAGCTTTCTTT. It is translated as CASSQGVNTEAFF.

The V and J genes are TRBV7-9 and TRBJ2-1, with D perhaps matching TRBD2 (5 bases). There are 14 residues in the CDR3. V lost 4 bases and J 1 base, leaving 8 bases between the germline ends. Germline loops: CDR1 SEHNR, CDR2 FQNEAQ (reference sequence). CDR3 DNA: TGTGCCAGCAGCTCCCGGGAATCCTACAATGAGCAGTTCTTC. Its translation: CASSSRESYNEQFF.

The chain is built from TRBV5-1 and TRBJ2-2; 11 nucleotides align to TRBD2. V shed 0 bases, J shed 4 bases, and the junction held 14 bases outside the gene matches. The germline V gene has CDR1 SGHRS and CDR2 YFSETQ. CDR3 length equals 20 residues. DNA of the CDR3: TGCGCCAGCAGCTTGGATCGGAGGAGACTAGCGGGATTAGGCACCGGGGAGCTGTTTTTT. Translated, it gives CASSLDRRRLAGLGTGELFF.

The chain is built from TRBV10-3 and TRBJ2-7, with 13 bases that match TRBD2. CDR1 and CDR2 (germline): ENHRY, SYGVKD. Unmatched junction bases numbered 8, after V lost 0 bases and J lost 3 bases. This CDR3 spans 18 amino acids. In DNA form, the CDR3 reads TGTGCCATCAGTGAGTCAACCGGGACTAGCGGGAAGGTCTACGAGCAGTACTTC. Residues: CAISESTGTSGKVYEQYF.

This rearrangement joins TRBV29-1 to TRBJ2-1, with TRBD1 matching 11 bases. Unmatched junction bases numbered 7, after V lost 6 bases and J lost 6 bases. Germline-derived CDR1 and CDR2 are SQVTM and ANQGSEA. This CDR3 has 14 amino acids. The CDR3 DNA reads TGCAGCGTCCGAGGACAGGGGGCTAGCAATGAGCAGTTCTTC. As protein: CSVRGQGASNEQFF.

The chain employs TRBV18 and TRBJ2-1; 7 bases map to TRBD2. Per the germline V gene, CDR1 is KGHSH and CDR2 is LQKENI. This CDR3 region has 14 residues. V lost 0 bases, J lost 7 bases, and 3 bases stayed unmatched. CDR3 sequence reads: CASSPPSAGNEQFF. The CDR3 nucleotides read TGTGCCAGCTCACCACCATCAGCGGGAAATGAGCAGTTCTTC.

The chain is built from TRBV30 and TRBJ2-7; 8 positions match TRBD2. CDR1 GTSNPN and CDR2 SVGIG come from the germline V gene (reference sequence). The CDR3 spans 15 residues. With 6 bases clipped from V and 3 bases from J, the junction kept 13 bases outside the gene matches. The CDR3 here is CACLDRGGQNYEQYF. CDR3 nucleotides: TGTGCCTGCTTAGACCGGGGGGGCCAAAACTACGAGCAGTACTTC.

The genes are TRBV19 and TRBJ1-5; D gene ambiguous. V gave up 3 bases and J gave up 3 bases, with 12 bases separating them. The CDR3 runs 15 residues. Germline V gene sequence: CDR1 LNHDA, CDR2 SQIVND (reference sequence). This CDR3 is CASSIAGNNNQPQHF. The CDR3 DNA sequence: TGTGCCAGTAGTATCGCCGGGAATAACAATCAGCCCCAGCATTTT.

The chain carries TRBV2 and TRBJ2-7; tentative D call: TRBD2 (5 bases). V lost 3 bases, J lost 3 bases, and 6 bases lay in between. This CDR3 is built from 12 residues. Germline V gives CDR1 SNHLY, CDR2 FYNNEI. The CDR3 region has the DNA TGTGCCAGCAGTGAGGCGGGCTACGAGCAGTACTTC. The encoded protein is CASSEAGYEQYF.

V usage is TRBV5-1 and J usage is TRBJ2-1; D unresolved. The CDR3 has 13 residues. V was cut by 4 bases and J by 3 bases, with 8 bases left in between. Germline V gene data show CDR1 as SGHRS and CDR2 as YFSETQ. The CDR3 sequence is CASSIDNYNEQFF. The DNA of the CDR3 is TGCGCCAGCAGCATTGACAACTACAATGAGCAGTTCTTC.

The chain uses TRBV29-1 and TRBJ1-4; 7 nucleotides match TRBD1. The V and J ends lost 7 bases and 5 bases, in that order; junction bases with no gene match: 13. From germline, CDR1 is SQVTM and CDR2 ANQGSEA. The CDR3 runs 15 residues. CDR3 coding DNA: TGCAGCGGCGGGCTAGATGGGACAGCCAATGAAAAACTGTTTTTT. It codes for CSGGLDGTANEKLFF.

This clone was seen just once. Written as DNA, the CDR3 is TGTGCCAGTAGTAAGAGTTTTACTAACGCGCAGTATTTT. Its translation: CASSKSFTNAQYF. This chain links TRBV19 with TRBJ2-3; D ambiguous. V lost 4 bases, J lost 10 bases, and 15 bases lay in between. The CDR3 runs 13 residues. In germline, CDR1 is LNHDA, CDR2 SQIVND (reference sequence).

V usage is TRBV6-5 and J usage is TRBJ1-3; D is uncertain. The CDR3 is made up of 15 amino acids. CDR1 and CDR2 (germline): MNHEY, SVGAGI. V was clipped by 0 bases and J by 2 bases, with 8 bases between them. The CDR3 bases are TGTGCCAGCAGTTACTCAAATTCGGCTGGAAACACCATATATTTT. Translation gives CASSYSNSAGNTIYF.

The V call is TRBV6-1, the J call TRBJ1-5; maybe TRBD1 (5 bases). The CDR3 is made up of 17 amino acids. The germline V gene has CDR1 MNHNS and CDR2 SASEGT. V gave up 2 bases and J gave up 1 base, with 15 bases separating them. This chain's CDR3 is CASSEQKPGWSNQPQHF. In nucleotides, the CDR3 is TGTGCCAGCAGTGAACAAAAACCAGGGTGGAGCAATCAGCCCCAGCATTTT.

This chain links TRBV19 with TRBJ1-5, with D possibly being TRBD1 (6 bases). The CDR3 spans 19 residues. Per germline, CDR1 LNHDA and CDR2 SQIVND (reference sequence). The V gene lost 7 bases and the J gene lost 1 base, with 26 bases spanning the gap. The CDR3 loop is CASTTNWGPMIASNQPQHF. Here the CDR3 DNA reads TGTGCCAGTACTACTAATTGGGGGCCGATGATAGCGAGCAATCAGCCCCAGCATTTT.

The chain couples TRBV9 to TRBJ2-1; possible D gene TRBD2, 6 bases. This CDR3 is built from 15 residues. Per the germline V gene, CDR1 is SGDLS and CDR2 is YYNGEE. Between the trimmed V and J ends, which lost 0 bases and 3 bases, there was a span of 10 bases. The CDR3 is CASSVAGEFYNEQFF. DNA of the CDR3: TGTGCCAGCAGCGTAGCGGGAGAATTCTACAATGAGCAGTTCTTC. Full variable domain (rest looked up from reference TRBV9 and TRBJ2-1): DSGVTQTPKHLITATGQRVTLRCSPRSGDLSVYWYQQSLDQGLQFLIQYYNGEERAKGNILERFSAQQFPDLHSELNLSSLELGDSALYFCASSVAGEFYNEQFFGPGTRLTVL.